Listed here are 27 T cell receptor beta chains from one sample, sequenced in a study of blood T cell repertoires in COVID-19. Using immunoSEQ multiplex PCR, the repertoire was profiled, and TCRdb retains in-frame clones only, with some absent. The repertoire holds a few hundred thousand clones, under 90% seen once, with roughly 2.9% in the top ten. Input material: PBMCs or T cells enriched from blood (not recorded which). All receptors derive from a woman aged 45-65 years who had been exposed to COVID-19.

The chain carries TRBV19 and TRBJ1-1, with D tentatively TRBD1 (5 bases). CDR1 and CDR2 from the germline V gene are LNHDA and SQIVND (reference sequence). Trimming took off 5 bases at V and 0 bases at J, with 7 bases between the two ends. The CDR3 consists of 13 residues. CDR3 bases: TGTGCCAGTAGTTCACAGGTGAACACTGAAGCTTTCTTT. Its translation is CASSSQVNTEAFF.

The chain couples TRBV13 to TRBJ2-6; D unresolved. Trimming took off 3 bases at V and 4 bases at J, with 7 bases between the two ends. This CDR3 is built from 14 residues. Germline assignment: CDR1 PRHDT and CDR2 FYEKMQ (reference sequence). The CDR3 spells CASSFLVGANVLTF. The DNA of the CDR3 is TGTGCCAGCAGCTTTCTCGTCGGGGCCAACGTCCTGACTTTC.

The chain links TRBV11-2 to TRBJ1-1, with 9 bases fitting TRBD1. V shed 1 base, J shed 10 bases, and the junction held 1 base outside the gene matches. The CDR3 is 12 amino acids. The V gene's germline CDR1 is SGHAT and CDR2 FQNNGV. The CDR3 sequence is CASSLAGQGAFF. DNA of the CDR3: TGTGCCAGCAGCTTAGCGGGACAGGGAGCTTTCTTT.

The V gene is TRBV28, the J gene TRBJ1-6, with D tentatively TRBD1 (6 bases). The CDR3 runs 13 residues. In germline, CDR1 is MDHEN, CDR2 SYDVKM. V lost 8 bases and J lost 10, with 15 bases in between. CDR3 DNA: TGTGCCAGCCGAGGACAGTGGGGATCACCCCTCCACTTT. This translates into CASRGQWGSPLHF. Together with reference TRBV28 and TRBJ1-6, the CDR3 gives the full variable domain: DVKVTQSSRYLVKRTGEKVFLECVQDMDHENMFWYRQDPGLGLRLIYFSYDVKMKEKGDIPEGYSVSREKKERFSLILESASTNQTSMYLCASRGQWGSPLHFGNGTRLTVT.

This rearrangement joins TRBV5-4 to TRBJ2-5; a weak D match, TRBD1 (6 bases). Germline V gives CDR1 SGHNT, CDR2 YYREEE (reference sequence). The V end was cut by 1 base, the J end by 5 bases, with 12 bases between. This CDR3 is 14 amino acids long. CDR3 amino acids: CASSLQGQGETQYF. Here the CDR3 DNA reads TGTGCCAGCAGCTTGCAGGGGCAGGGGGAGACCCAGTACTTC.

This chain connects TRBV11-2 to TRBJ2-7; 9 bases are shared with TRBD1. This CDR3 has 15 amino acids. With V trimmed by 7 bases and J by 0 bases, 7 bases remained unmatched. The germline CDR1 and CDR2 sequences are SGHAT and FQNNGV. CDR3 DNA sequence: TGTGCCAGCACCTTGGACAGGGGAAGCTCCTACGAGCAGTACTTC. Protein product: CASTLDRGSSYEQYF.

V is TRBV4-1 and J is TRBJ2-7, with D maybe TRBD2 (5 bases). CDR1 MGHRA and CDR2 YSYEKL come from the germline V gene. Trimming left V 2 bases short and J 2 bases short, with 7 bases between. The CDR3 has 13 residues. Here the CDR3 DNA reads TGCGCCAGCAGCCAACCGGAGGCCTACGAGCAGTACTTC. Its protein is CASSQPEAYEQYF.

The chain combines TRBV14 with TRBJ1-2, with D perhaps matching TRBD1 (6 bases). Per the germline V gene, CDR1 is SGHDN and CDR2 is FVKESK. This CDR3 has 14 amino acids. Trimming pared 1 base from V and 2 bases from J, leaving 8 bases between. The CDR3 DNA is TGTGCCAGCAGCCAAGTTGGGACAAACTATGGCTACACCTTC. It translates to CASSQVGTNYGYTF.

The V and J genes are TRBV6-7 and TRBJ1-3; tentative D call: TRBD1 (6 bases). TRBV6-7 is an ORF, and what it does is uncertain. This CDR3 comprises 17 residues. Between the trimmed V and J ends, which lost 4 bases and 0 bases, there was a span of 16 bases. In DNA, the CDR3 is TGTGCCAGCAGTTCGTCGACAGGAACTGCCTCTGGAAACACCATATATTTT. This encodes CASSSSTGTASGNTIYF.

This chain joins TRBV28 and TRBJ1-2, with D unclear. Per the germline V gene, CDR1 is MDHEN and CDR2 is SYDVKM. V was trimmed by 3 bases and J by 8 bases, leaving 13 bases between them. The CDR3 runs to 13 residues. CDR3 in amino acids: CASSLYDLVGYTF. In DNA, the CDR3 is TGTGCCAGCAGTTTGTATGACTTGGTGGGCTACACCTTC.

V gene TRBV7-8 combines with J gene TRBJ2-7; 8 positions match TRBD1. Trimming took 3 bases from V and 1 from J; bases not matched to a gene: 8. Germline-derived CDR1 and CDR2 are SGHVS and FQNEAQ. The CDR3 contains 16 residues. The CDR3 sequence is CASSLFRDRPSYEQYF. CDR3 bases: TGTGCCAGCAGCTTGTTCCGGGACAGGCCATCCTACGAGCAGTACTTC.

Here the CDR3 DNA reads TGTGCCAGCAGCTTACGCCAGGGGATGAACACTGAAGCTTTCTTT. Its protein is CASSLRQGMNTEAFF. The chain combines TRBV7-2 with TRBJ1-1, with D tentatively TRBD1 (6 bases). The CDR3 length is 15 residues. Germline assignment: CDR1 SGHTA and CDR2 FQGNSA. Trimming left V 2 bases short and J 0 bases short, with 10 bases between. The full variable domain, its missing parts supplied by reference TRBV7-2 and TRBJ1-1, is GAGVSQSPSNKVTEKGKDVELRCDPISGHTALYWYRQSLGQGLEFLIYFQGNSAPDKSGLPSDRFSAERTGGSVSTLTIQRTQQEDSAVYLCASSLRQGMNTEAFFGQGTRLTVV.

The rearrangement links TRBV3-1 (or the pseudogene TRBV3-2) to TRBJ1-2, with TRBD1 matching 10 bases. This CDR3 contains 16 residues. V was pared by 1 base and J by 2 bases, with 4 bases of the junction left unmatched. Germline V lookup: CDR1 LGHDT, CDR2 YNNKEL (reference sequence). CDR3 DNA sequence: TGTGCCAGCAGCCAAGCGAGGACAGGGGGGAACTATGGCTACACCTTC. Translated, it gives CASSQARTGGNYGYTF.

The chain is built from TRBV21-1 and TRBJ2-3; the table's D call, TRBD2, was not checked against the DNA. TRBV21-1 is marked as a pseudogene. The CDR3 runs 18 residues. The DNA for the CDR3 is TGTGCCAGCAGCACCCAAGGAGGGCATTTATCTCCCACAGATACGCAGTATTTT. Translation gives CASSTQGGHLSPTDTQYF.

J is TRBJ1-2 and V is TRBV5-4, with TRBD1 matching 8 bases. The CDR3 totals 15 residues. V was clipped by 0 bases and J by 3 bases; unmatched bases: 4. Germline CDR1 is SGHNT and CDR2 is YYREEE (reference sequence). CDR3 coding DNA: TGTGCCAGCAGCTTGGGAGGACAGGGTGACTATGGCTACACCTTC. It codes for CASSLGGQGDYGYTF.

CDR3 loop: CASSLRGDRGTFF. In nucleotides, the CDR3 is TGTGCCAGCAGCCTCAGGGGGGACAGGGGAACTTTCTTT. The rearrangement links TRBV3-1 (or the pseudogene TRBV3-2) to TRBJ1-1; 10 bases line up with TRBD1. V dropped 4 bases and J dropped 12; count of bases not matched to a gene: 8. The CDR3 is 13 residues long. Germline V gene lookup returns CDR1 LGHDT and CDR2 YNNKEL (reference sequence).

This rearrangement joins TRBV23-1 to TRBJ1-6; D remains ambiguous. TRBV23-1 is sorted into the ORF group, with uncertain function. This CDR3 comprises 14 residues. The ends were cut back, 0 bases at V and 11 bases at J, with 11 bases in the middle. DNA for the CDR3: TGCGCCAGCAGTCAATCGCGGGTCTCACCACCCCTCCACTTT. Protein product: CASSQSRVSPPLHF.

The chain uses TRBV6-5 and TRBJ1-1; TRBD1 might be the D (6 bases). The CDR3 extends over 13 amino acids. The V and J ends lost 6 bases and 6 bases respectively, with 14 bases between them. Germline assignment: CDR1 MNHEY and CDR2 SVGAGI. The CDR3 reads CASRGGIRAEAFF. CDR3 coding DNA: TGTGCCAGCAGAGGGGGTATAAGAGCTGAAGCTTTCTTT.

The rearrangement uses TRBV28 and TRBJ1-1, with 7 nucleotides matching TRBD1. The CDR3 covers 15 residues. Germline trimming cut 5 bases from V and 3 bases from J; bases unmatched to any gene: 9. The V gene's germline CDR1 is MDHEN and CDR2 SYDVKM. The chain's CDR3 is CASSESTGQYTEAFF. CDR3 coding DNA: TGTGCCAGCAGTGAGTCCACGGGACAGTACACTGAAGCTTTCTTT.

This clone has only a few counts. J is TRBJ1-4 and V is TRBV18, with unresolved D. Trimming took 1 base from V and 3 from J, leaving 6 bases between them. The CDR3 is made up of 14 amino acids. Germline V gene lookup returns CDR1 KGHSH and CDR2 LQKENI. This CDR3 is CASSPRAANEKLFF. CDR3 DNA sequence: TGTGCCAGCTCACCACGGGCAGCTAATGAAAAACTGTTTTTT.

CDR3 sequence: CASSPFGRELTTYEQYF. The CDR3 coding sequence is TGTGCCAGCAGCCCCTTTGGGCGGGAACTAACCACCTACGAGCAGTACTTC. V usage is TRBV5-6 and J usage is TRBJ2-7; D may be TRBD2 (6 bases). The CDR3 runs 17 residues. CDR1 is SGHDT and CDR2 is YYEEEE in the germline V gene. V lost 4 bases and J 2 bases, leaving 22 bases between the germline ends.

CDR3 coding DNA: TGTGCCAGCAGCCAGGAAGCGGTTGGCTACAATGAGCAGTTCTTC. Its protein product is CASSQEAVGYNEQFF. This sequence joins TRBV3-1 (or the pseudogene TRBV3-2) and TRBJ2-1; D possibly corresponds to TRBD2 (5 bases). This CDR3 comprises 15 residues. Trimming removed 3 bases from V and 3 bases from J, with 12 bases in between. Germline lookup yields CDR1 LGHDT and CDR2 YNNKEL (reference sequence).

This sequence joins TRBV7-6 and TRBJ2-7; D not certain. This CDR3 comprises 11 residues. In germline, CDR1 is SGHVS, CDR2 FNYEAQ. The V end was cut by 4 bases, the J end by 4 bases, with 5 bases between. This CDR3 reads CASSSIYEQYF. CDR3 nucleotides: TGTGCCAGCAGCTCTATTTACGAGCAGTACTTC. Drawing the rest from reference TRBV7-6 and TRBJ2-7, the complete variable domain is GAGVSQSPRYKVTKRGQDVALRCDPISGHVSLYWYRQALGQGPEFLTYFNYEAQQDKSGLPNDRFSAERPEGSISTLTIQRTEQRDSAMYRCASSSIYEQYFGPGTRLTVT.

The chain recombines TRBV28 with TRBJ2-2; 10 positions agree with TRBD2. Germline values: CDR1 MDHEN, CDR2 SYDVKM. CDR3 size: 16 residues. V shed 2 bases and J 2 bases; nucleotides not matched to a gene: 2. The CDR3 loop reads CASSLSGGANTGELFF. CDR3 nucleotide sequence: TGTGCCAGCAGTTTAAGCGGGGGGGCTAACACCGGGGAGCTGTTTTTT.

V is TRBV25-1 and J is TRBJ2-5, with 8 bases fitting TRBD1. In germline, CDR1 is MGHDK, CDR2 SYGVNS. The CDR3 is made up of 13 amino acids. V shed 2 bases, J shed 5 bases, and the junction held 1 base outside the gene matches. CDR3 in DNA: TGTGCCAGCAGTGAAACAGGGGGGGAGACCCAGTACTTC. It codes for CASSETGGETQYF.

This clone appeared a single time. The V and J genes are TRBV11-2 and TRBJ2-5, with 12 bases that match TRBD2. The CDR3 spans 16 residues. Germline V gene data show CDR1 as SGHAT and CDR2 as FQNNGV. The V and J ends lost 0 bases and 5 bases, in that order; junction bases with no gene match: 4. The DNA of the CDR3 is TGTGCCAGCAGCTTAGAACTAGCGGGGGGCAGGGAGACCCAGTACTTC. Its translation: CASSLELAGGRETQYF.

The gene calls are TRBV3-1 (or the pseudogene TRBV3-2) and TRBJ1-1; 8 bases line up with TRBD1. The junction had 0 bases not matched to a gene; V was cut back by 5 bases and J by 4 bases. This CDR3 has 12 residues. Germline CDR1 and CDR2: LGHDT and YNNKEL (reference sequence). The CDR3 sequence is CASSTGGTEAFF. DNA of the CDR3: TGTGCCAGCAGCACAGGGGGCACTGAAGCTTTCTTT.